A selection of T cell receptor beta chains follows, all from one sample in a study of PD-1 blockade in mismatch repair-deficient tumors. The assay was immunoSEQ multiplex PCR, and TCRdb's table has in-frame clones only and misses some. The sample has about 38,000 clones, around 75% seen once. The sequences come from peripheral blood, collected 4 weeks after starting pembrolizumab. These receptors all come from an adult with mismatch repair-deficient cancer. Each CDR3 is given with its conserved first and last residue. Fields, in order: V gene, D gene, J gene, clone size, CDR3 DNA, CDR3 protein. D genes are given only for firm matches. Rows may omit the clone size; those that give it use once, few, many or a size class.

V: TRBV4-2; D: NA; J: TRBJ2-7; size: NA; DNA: TGTGCCAGCAGCCAAGATCCGGGAAGCTCCTACGAGCAGTACTTC; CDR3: CASSQDPGSSYEQYF
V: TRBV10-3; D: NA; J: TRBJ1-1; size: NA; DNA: TGTGCCACCCGGACGGGCACTGAAGCTTTCTTT; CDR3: CATRTGTEAFF
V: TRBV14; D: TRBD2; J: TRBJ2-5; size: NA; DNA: TGTGCCAGCAGCCAAGATCGAGGGAGGGCCCGTGAGACCCAGTACTTC; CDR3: CASSQDRGRARETQYF
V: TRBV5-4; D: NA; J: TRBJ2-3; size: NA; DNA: TGTGCCAGCAGCCCCCGGGGAGGTCGCACAGATACGCAGTATTTT; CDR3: CASSPRGGRTDTQYF
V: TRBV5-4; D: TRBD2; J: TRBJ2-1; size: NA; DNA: TGTGCCAGCAGCTTCCGCCGTTTTGGGTTTTTGGCGGGAGGGCCCAATGAGCAGTTCTTC; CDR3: CASSFRRFGFLAGGPNEQFF
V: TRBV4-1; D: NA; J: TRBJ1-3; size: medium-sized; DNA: TGCGCCAGCAGCCAACTACCAGGGGCTGGAAACACCATATATTTT; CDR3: CASSQLPGAGNTIYF
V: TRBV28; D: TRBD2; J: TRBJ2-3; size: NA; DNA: TGTGCCAGCAGGCCGGCTAGCGGGAGGGCTAAAGATACGCAGTATTTT; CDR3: CASRPASGRAKDTQYF
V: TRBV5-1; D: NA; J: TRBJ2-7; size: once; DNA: TGCGCCAGCAGCTTGGGTCGGACAGAGGTCTACGAGCAGTACTTC; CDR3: CASSLGRTEVYEQYF
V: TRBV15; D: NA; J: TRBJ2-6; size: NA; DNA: TGTGCCACCAGCAGAGATACAGGGTCTGGGGCCAACGTCCTGACTTTC; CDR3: CATSRDTGSGANVLTF
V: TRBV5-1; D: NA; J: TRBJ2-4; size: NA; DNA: TGCGCCAGCAGCTTGCGTGCGGGAATTTCGGACAAAAACATTCAGTACTTC; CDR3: CASSLRAGISDKNIQYF
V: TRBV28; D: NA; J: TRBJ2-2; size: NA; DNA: TGTGCCAGCAGTGTAGGGTGGGGGACCGGGGAGCTGTTTTTT; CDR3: CASSVGWGTGELFF
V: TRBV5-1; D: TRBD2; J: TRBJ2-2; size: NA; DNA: TGCGCCAGCAGCTTCTATCCGCTGGGGCTAGCGGGAGTCTTAGCTCTTGACACCGGGGAGCTGTTTTTT; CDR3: CASSFYPLGLAGVLALDTGELFF
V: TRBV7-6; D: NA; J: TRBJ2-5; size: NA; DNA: TGTGCCAGCAGCTTTAGGTTGGGTAGCGAGACCCAGTACTTC; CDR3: CASSFRLGSETQYF
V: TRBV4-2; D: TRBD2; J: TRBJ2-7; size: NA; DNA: TGTGCCAGCAGCCAAGGTACTAGCGGAACCTACGAGCAGTACTTC; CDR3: CASSQGTSGTYEQYF
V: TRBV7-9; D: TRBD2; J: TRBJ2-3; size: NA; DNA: TGTGCCAGCAGCTCCACTAGCGGGAGGGCCGGAAATACGCAGTATTTT; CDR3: CASSSTSGRAGNTQYF
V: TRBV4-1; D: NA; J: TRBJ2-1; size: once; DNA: TGCGCCAGCAGCCTTAAGACGGGGAATGAGCAGTTCTTC; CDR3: CASSLKTGNEQFF
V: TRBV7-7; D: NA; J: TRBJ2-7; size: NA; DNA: TGTGCCAGCAGCCACGGGACGGACTACGAGCAGTACTTC; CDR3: CASSHGTDYEQYF
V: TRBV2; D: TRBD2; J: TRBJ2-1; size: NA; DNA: TGTGCCAGCAGGGGGACTAGCGGGAACTACAATGAGCAGTTCTTC; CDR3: CASRGTSGNYNEQFF
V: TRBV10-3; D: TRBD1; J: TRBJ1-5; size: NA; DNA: TGTGCCATCAGTGAGTCTCGGACAGGGGACCGGCCCCAGCATTTT; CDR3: CAISESRTGDRPQHF
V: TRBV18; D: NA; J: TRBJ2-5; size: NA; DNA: TGTGCCAGCTCACCACGAGCCGAGGTGAAAGAGACCCAGTACTTC; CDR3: CASSPRAEVKETQYF
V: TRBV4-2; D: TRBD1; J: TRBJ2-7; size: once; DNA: TGTGCCAGCAGCCAAGCGGGAGGGGACAGGGGATGGTACGAGCAGTACTTC; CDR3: CASSQAGGDRGWYEQYF
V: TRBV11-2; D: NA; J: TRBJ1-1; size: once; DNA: TGTGCCAGCAGCTTAGATCAGAGGAAGGGTTGGGTCACTGAAGCTTTCTTT; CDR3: CASSLDQRKGWVTEAFF
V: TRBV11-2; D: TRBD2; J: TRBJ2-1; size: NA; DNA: TGTGCCAGCAGCTTGACTAGGGGAGCGGGAGACAATGAGCAGTTCTTC; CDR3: CASSLTRGAGDNEQFF
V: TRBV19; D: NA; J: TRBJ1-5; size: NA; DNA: TGTGCCAGTAGTATAGACGACGGCCACAATCAGCCCCAGCATTTT; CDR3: CASSIDDGHNQPQHF
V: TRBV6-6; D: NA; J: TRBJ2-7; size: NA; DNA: TGTGCCAGCGCCCAGGGGGGGTCCTACGAGCAGTACTTC; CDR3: CASAQGGSYEQYF
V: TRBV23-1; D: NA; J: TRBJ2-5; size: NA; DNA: TGCGCCAGCAGGTACACAGGGGAGGGTCAAGAGACCCAGTACTTC; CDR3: CASRYTGEGQETQYF
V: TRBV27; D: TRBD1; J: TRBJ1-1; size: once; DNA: TGTGCCAGCAGTTTTAAGGGACAGGGAGCTGAAGCTTTCTTT; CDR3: CASSFKGQGAEAFF
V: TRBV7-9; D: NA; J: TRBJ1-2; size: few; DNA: TGTGCCAGCAGCTCCCGGGCGGTCTATGGCTACACCTTC; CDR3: CASSSRAVYGYTF
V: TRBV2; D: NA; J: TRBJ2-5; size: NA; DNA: TGTGCCAGCAGTGATCAGGGGGGAAGGGGAGAGACCCAGTACTTC; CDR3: CASSDQGGRGETQYF
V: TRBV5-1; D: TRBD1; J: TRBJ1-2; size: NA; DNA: TGCGCCAGCAGCTTGGGCCCCGGGACAGGGATCTATGGCTACACCTTC; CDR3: CASSLGPGTGIYGYTF
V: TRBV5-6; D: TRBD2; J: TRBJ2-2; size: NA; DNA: TGTGCCAGCAGCACGGGACTAGCGGGAGAGGTCGGGGAGCTGTTTTTT; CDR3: CASSTGLAGEVGELFF
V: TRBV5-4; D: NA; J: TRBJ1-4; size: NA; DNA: TGTGCCACCGGTGTCCGGACTAATGAAAAACTGTTTTTT; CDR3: CATGVRTNEKLFF
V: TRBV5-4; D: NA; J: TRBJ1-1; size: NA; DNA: TGTGCCAGCAGCTTGGACCAGGGGTTTGCTGAAGCTTTCTTT; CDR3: CASSLDQGFAEAFF
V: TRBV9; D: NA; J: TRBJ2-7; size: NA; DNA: TGTGCCAGCAGCGTAGGGTCGGGGGACTCCTACGAGCAGTACTTC; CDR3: CASSVGSGDSYEQYF
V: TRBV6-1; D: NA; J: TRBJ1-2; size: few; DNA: TGTGCCAGCAGTGACCTTGCCAGGGGAGGTGGCTACACCTTC; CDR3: CASSDLARGGGYTF
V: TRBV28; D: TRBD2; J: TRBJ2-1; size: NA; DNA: TGTGCCAGCAGTGCCCTAACTAGCGGGTCGTACAATGAGCAGTTCTTC; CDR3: CASSALTSGSYNEQFF
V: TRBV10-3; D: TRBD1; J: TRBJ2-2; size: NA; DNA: TGTGCCATCAGTAGTACAGGGGACCTGAACACCGGGGAGCTGTTTTTT; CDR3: CAISSTGDLNTGELFF